These T cell receptor beta chains were read from a single sample in a study of beta chain features in type 1 diabetes. Sequencing used immunoSEQ multiplex PCR; TCRdb keeps in-frame clones, though not all of them. The sample yields some 640,000 clones, over 11% seen once. Sequencing was done on a sample of naive CD4+ T cells from blood. The receptors were sampled from a man aged 18-30 years with type 1 diabetes. CDR3s include the opening cysteine and the closing phenylalanine or tryptophan. A D gene is named only where the DNA matches it firmly. Rows give clone size only sometimes, using once, few, many, or a class for an expanded clone.

v_call,clone_size,d_call,j_call,cdr3_nt,cdr3_aa
TRBV9,NA,TRBD2,TRBJ2-5,TGTGCCAGCAGCGTAGGCCCTAGCGGGAAAAGAAGAGAGACCCAGTACTTC,CASSVGPSGKRRETQYF
TRBV7-9,few,NA,TRBJ2-2,TGTGCCAGCAGCTTAGCGGCAGCGGACACCGGGGAGCTGTTTTTT,CASSLAAADTGELFF
TRBV2,NA,TRBD1,TRBJ1-5,TGTGCCAGCAGTGCCGGGACAGGGAGTAATCAGCCCCAGCATTTT,CASSAGTGSNQPQHF
TRBV2,NA,TRBD2,TRBJ2-7,TGTGCCAGCAGTTCCGGACTAGCGGGAGACCACGAGCAGTACTTC,CASSSGLAGDHEQYF
TRBV25-1,few,NA,TRBJ2-7,TGTGCCAGCAGTGAATTCTACGAGCAGTACTTC,CASSEFYEQYF
TRBV4-3,NA,NA,TRBJ1-5,TGCGCCAGCAGCCAAGATCGGACAGCTAGCAATCAGCCCCAGCATTTT,CASSQDRTASNQPQHF
TRBV19,few,TRBD2,TRBJ2-7,TGTGCCAGTAGTATGGCGGGAGGGACCTACGAGCAGTACTTC,CASSMAGGTYEQYF
TRBV4-2,few,NA,TRBJ2-5,TGTGCCAGCAGCCAAGGGGGGGGCGGAGTCCAAGAGACCCAGTACTTC,CASSQGGGGVQETQYF
TRBV11-2,NA,NA,TRBJ1-2,TGTGCCAGCAGCTTAGATCTACCCTATGGCTACACCTTC,CASSLDLPYGYTF
TRBV28,few,NA,TRBJ2-6,TGTGCCAGCAGACACCCCATCAACGTCCTGACTTTC,CASRHPINVLTF
TRBV2,few,NA,TRBJ2-2,TGTGCCAGCAGTATTCAGGGAACCGGGGAGCTGTTTTTT,CASSIQGTGELFF
TRBV7-3,few,NA,TRBJ1-2,TGTGCCAGCAGCTTAGGCAGGGGAGATGGCTACACCTTC,CASSLGRGDGYTF
TRBV11-2,NA,NA,TRBJ2-5,TGTGCCAGCAGCTTAGTGACTAGAGGGGAGACCCAGTACTTC,CASSLVTRGETQYF
TRBV30,NA,NA,TRBJ1-2,TGTGCCTGGAGCGCAATGTTGACGGAGGTCTTC,CAWSAMLTEVF
TRBV30,NA,NA,TRBJ1-2,TGTGCCTGGAGTGTACCGAACAGAGTAAACTATGGCTACACCTTC,CAWSVPNRVNYGYTF
TRBV30,NA,NA,TRBJ1-5,TGTGCCTGGTCGGGTGGGGCTAGCAATCAGCCCCAGCATTTT,CAWSGGASNQPQHF
TRBV2,few,NA,TRBJ1-3,TGTGCCAGCAGTGGTGGCCGGCGGGACACCATATATTTT,CASSGGRRDTIYF
TRBV28,few,NA,TRBJ1-2,TGTGCCAGCAGTTCCCCATCAGGGGATGACTATGGCTACACCTTC,CASSSPSGDDYGYTF
TRBV5-1,NA,NA,TRBJ1-1,TGCGCCAGCAGCCAAACTAACACTGAAGCTTTCTTT,CASSQTNTEAFF
TRBV5-1,NA,NA,TRBJ2-2,TGCGCCAGCTTCGGCGTGGTAAACACCGGGGAGCTGTTTTTT,CASFGVVNTGELFF
TRBV28,few,NA,TRBJ2-1,TGTGCCACAAGTTCGGGGGCCGTTACACCCAATGAGCAGTTCTTC,CATSSGAVTPNEQFF
TRBV29-1,NA,TRBD1,TRBJ1-2,TGCAGCGTTCTGGACAGGGGGCAAATTCGCAATGGCTACACCTTC,CSVLDRGQIRNGYTF
TRBV14,NA,NA,TRBJ1-2,TGTGCCAGCAGCCAAGTAGGGCCCTCTTATGGCTACACCTTC,CASSQVGPSYGYTF
TRBV7-9,few,TRBD1,TRBJ2-7,TGTGCCAGCAGCCACGGGACAGTCGGTTCCTACGAGCAGTACTTC,CASSHGTVGSYEQYF
TRBV7-2,few,NA,TRBJ2-6,TGTGCCAGCAGCTTAGACAAAGCCGGGGCCAACGTCCTGACTTTC,CASSLDKAGANVLTF
TRBV9,NA,NA,TRBJ2-5,TGTGCCAGCAGCCTAGGGGTTTGGGAGACCCAGTACTTC,CASSLGVWETQYF
TRBV15,NA,TRBD2,TRBJ2-7,TGTGCCACCAGCGTAGGGTTAGCGGGCGAGCAGTACTTC,CATSVGLAGEQYF
TRBV29-1,few,NA,TRBJ2-5,TGCAGCGTCTGGATGGGGCAGCAAGAGACCCAGTACTTC,CSVWMGQQETQYF
TRBV6-5,NA,NA,TRBJ2-7,TGTGCCAGCAGTTACGCCACCTACGAGCAGTACTTC,CASSYATYEQYF
TRBV5-1,few,NA,TRBJ2-1,TGCGCCAGCAGCCTTAGCGGTAGCTCCTACAATGAGCAGTTCTTC,CASSLSGSSYNEQFF
TRBV30,NA,TRBD2,TRBJ2-2,TGTGCCTGGAAAACGACTAGCAACGCCGGGGAGCTGTTTTTT,CAWKTTSNAGELFF
TRBV4-2,NA,TRBD1,TRBJ1-2,TGTGCCAGCAGCTCACAGGGGACCTATGGCTACACCTTC,CASSSQGTYGYTF
TRBV6-5,few,NA,TRBJ1-6,TGTGCCAGCAGCGTTGTCGGTTCACCCCTCCACTTT,CASSVVGSPLHF
TRBV7-2,few,NA,TRBJ2-5,TGTGCCAGCAGCTTAGCGGGGGCCCAAGAGACCCAGTACTTC,CASSLAGAQETQYF
TRBV28,NA,NA,TRBJ1-1,TGTGCCAGCACCCCTCAGGACACTGAAGCTTTCTTT,CASTPQDTEAFF
TRBV11-2,few,NA,TRBJ2-2,TGTGCCAGCACCCTAGGGGCGTACCGTACCGGGGAGCTGTTTTTT,CASTLGAYRTGELFF
TRBV6-5,NA,NA,TRBJ2-2,TGTGCCAGCAGGACTCCTTCACACGGGGAGCTGTTTTTT,CASRTPSHGELFF
TRBV28,NA,NA,TRBJ2-6,TGTGCCAGCAGTTTACGTTCGCTGGGAACTGGGGCCAACGTCCTGACTTTC,CASSLRSLGTGANVLTF
TRBV7-9,NA,TRBD1,TRBJ1-1,TGTGCCAGCAGCTTAGCCCGGACAGGGAACACTGAAGCTTTCTTT,CASSLARTGNTEAFF
TRBV5-1,NA,TRBD1,TRBJ1-1,TGCGCCAGCACTAAAATCGACAGGGCCACTGAAGCTTTCTTT,CASTKIDRATEAFF
TRBV7-9,few,TRBD1,TRBJ1-1,TGTGCCAGCAGCCCCCAGACAGGGGGCAAGAACACTGAAGCTTTCTTT,CASSPQTGGKNTEAFF
TRBV2,NA,NA,TRBJ1-5,TGTGCCAGCACAGGGCAGGCTAATCAGCCCCAGCATTTT,CASTGQANQPQHF